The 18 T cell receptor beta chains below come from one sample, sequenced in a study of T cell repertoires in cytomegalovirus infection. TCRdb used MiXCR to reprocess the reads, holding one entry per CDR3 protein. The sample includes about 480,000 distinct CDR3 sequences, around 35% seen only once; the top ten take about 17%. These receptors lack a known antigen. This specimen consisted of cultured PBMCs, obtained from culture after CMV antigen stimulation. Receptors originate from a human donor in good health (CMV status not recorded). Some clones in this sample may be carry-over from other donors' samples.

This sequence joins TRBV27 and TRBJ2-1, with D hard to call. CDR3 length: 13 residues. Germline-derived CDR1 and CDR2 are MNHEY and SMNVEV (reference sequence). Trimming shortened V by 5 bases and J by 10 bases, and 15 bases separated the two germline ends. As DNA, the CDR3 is TGTGCCAGCAGTCCCAACTCGGGCCGCGAGCAGTTCTTC. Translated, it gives CASSPNSGREQFF.

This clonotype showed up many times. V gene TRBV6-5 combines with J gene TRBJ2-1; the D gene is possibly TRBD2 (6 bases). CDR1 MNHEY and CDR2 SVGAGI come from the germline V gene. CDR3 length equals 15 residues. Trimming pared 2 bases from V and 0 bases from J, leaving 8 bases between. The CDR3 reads CASSYGGSSYNEQFF. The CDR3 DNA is TGTGCCAGCAGTTACGGGGGGAGCTCCTACAATGAGCAGTTCTTC.

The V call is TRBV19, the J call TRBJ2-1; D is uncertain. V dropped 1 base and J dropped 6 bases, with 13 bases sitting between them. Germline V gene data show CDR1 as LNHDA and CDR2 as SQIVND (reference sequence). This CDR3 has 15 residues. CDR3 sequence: CASSIGHTVVNEQFF. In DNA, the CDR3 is TGTGCCAGTAGTATAGGCCATACGGTCGTCAATGAGCAGTTCTTC. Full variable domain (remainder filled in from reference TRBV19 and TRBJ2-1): DGGITQSPKYLFRKEGQNVTLSCEQNLNHDAMYWYRQDPGQGLRLIYYSQIVNDFQKGDIAEGYSVSREKKESFPLTVTSAQKNPTAFYLCASSIGHTVVNEQFFGPGTRLTVL.

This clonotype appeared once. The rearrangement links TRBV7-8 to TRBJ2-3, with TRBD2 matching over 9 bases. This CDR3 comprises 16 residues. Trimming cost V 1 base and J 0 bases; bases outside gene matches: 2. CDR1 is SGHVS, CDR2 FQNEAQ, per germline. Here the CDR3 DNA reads TGTGCCAGCAGCTTAGGACTAGCGGTTAGCACAGATACGCAGTATTTT. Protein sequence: CASSLGLAVSTDTQYF.

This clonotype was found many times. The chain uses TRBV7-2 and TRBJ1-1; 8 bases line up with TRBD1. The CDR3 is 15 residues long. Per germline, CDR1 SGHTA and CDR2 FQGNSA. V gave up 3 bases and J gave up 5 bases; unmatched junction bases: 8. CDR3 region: CASSFRQGAGTEAFF. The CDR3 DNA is TGTGCCAGCAGCTTTCGGCAGGGGGCGGGTACTGAAGCTTTCTTT.

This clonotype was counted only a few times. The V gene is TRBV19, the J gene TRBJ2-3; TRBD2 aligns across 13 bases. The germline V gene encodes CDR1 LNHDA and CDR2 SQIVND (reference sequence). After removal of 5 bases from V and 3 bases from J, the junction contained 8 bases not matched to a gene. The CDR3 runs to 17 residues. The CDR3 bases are TGTGCCAGTAGTCCGAGGACTAGCGGGAGAGGGACAGATACGCAGTATTTT. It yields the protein CASSPRTSGRGTDTQYF.

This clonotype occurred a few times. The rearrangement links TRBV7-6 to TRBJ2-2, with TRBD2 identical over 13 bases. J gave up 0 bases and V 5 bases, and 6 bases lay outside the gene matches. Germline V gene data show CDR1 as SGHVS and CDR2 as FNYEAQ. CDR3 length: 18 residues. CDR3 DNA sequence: TGTGCCAGCAGCCGGGGACTAGCGGGAAGTTCGAACACCGGGGAGCTGTTTTTT. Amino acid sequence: CASSRGLAGSSNTGELFF.

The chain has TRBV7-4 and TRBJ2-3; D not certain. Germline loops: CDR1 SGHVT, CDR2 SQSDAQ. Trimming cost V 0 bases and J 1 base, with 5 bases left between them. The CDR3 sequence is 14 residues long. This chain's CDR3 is CASSLALRTDTQYF. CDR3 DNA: TGTGCCAGCAGCTTAGCGTTACGCACAGATACGCAGTATTTT.

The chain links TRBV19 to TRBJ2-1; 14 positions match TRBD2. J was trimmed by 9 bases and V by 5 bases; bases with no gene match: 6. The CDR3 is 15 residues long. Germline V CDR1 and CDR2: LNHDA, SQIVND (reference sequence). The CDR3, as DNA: TGTGCCAGTAGTCCGGGACTAGCGGGAGCGGGTGAGCAGTTCTTC. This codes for CASSPGLAGAGEQFF.

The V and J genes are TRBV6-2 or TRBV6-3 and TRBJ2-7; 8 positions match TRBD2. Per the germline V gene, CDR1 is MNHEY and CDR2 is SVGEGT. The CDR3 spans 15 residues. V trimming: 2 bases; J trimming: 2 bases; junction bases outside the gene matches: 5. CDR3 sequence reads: CASSYPLAGTYEQYV. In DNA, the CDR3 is TGTGCCAGCAGTTACCCCCTAGCGGGCACCTACGAGCAGTACGTC.

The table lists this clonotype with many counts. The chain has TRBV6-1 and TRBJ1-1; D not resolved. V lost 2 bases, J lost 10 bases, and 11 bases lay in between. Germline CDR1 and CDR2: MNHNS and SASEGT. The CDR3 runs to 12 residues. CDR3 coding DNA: TGTGCCAGCAGTGAATCGGGTAGAGGAGCTTTCTTT. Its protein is CASSESGRGAFF.

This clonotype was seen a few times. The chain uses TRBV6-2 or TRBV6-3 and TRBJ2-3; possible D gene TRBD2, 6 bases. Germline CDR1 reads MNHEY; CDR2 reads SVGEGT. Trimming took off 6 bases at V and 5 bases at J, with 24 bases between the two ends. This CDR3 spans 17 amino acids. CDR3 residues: CASRYPPGVPQGDTQYF. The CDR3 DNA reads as TGTGCCAGCAGGTATCCCCCGGGGGTTCCTCAGGGAGATACGCAGTATTTT.

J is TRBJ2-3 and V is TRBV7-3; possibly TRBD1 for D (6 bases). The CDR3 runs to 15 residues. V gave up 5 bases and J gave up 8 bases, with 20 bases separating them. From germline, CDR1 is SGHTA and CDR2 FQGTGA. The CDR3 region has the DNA TGTGCCAGCAGCCCCCAAGGTCAGGGGATAGGTACGCAGTATTTT. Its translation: CASSPQGQGIGTQYF.

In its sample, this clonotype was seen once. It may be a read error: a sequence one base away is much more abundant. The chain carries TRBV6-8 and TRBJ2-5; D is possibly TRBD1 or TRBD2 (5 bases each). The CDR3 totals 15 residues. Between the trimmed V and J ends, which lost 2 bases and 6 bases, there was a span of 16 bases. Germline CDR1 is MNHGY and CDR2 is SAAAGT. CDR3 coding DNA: TGTGCCAGCAGTTACGGGTGGGGCACGGGGAAGACCCAGTACTTC. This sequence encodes CASSYGWGTGKTQYF.

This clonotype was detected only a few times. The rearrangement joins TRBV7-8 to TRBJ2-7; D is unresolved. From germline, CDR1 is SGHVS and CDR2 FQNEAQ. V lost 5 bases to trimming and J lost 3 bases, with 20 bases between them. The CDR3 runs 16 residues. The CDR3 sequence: CASSEKSVYPGYEQYF. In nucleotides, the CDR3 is TGTGCCAGCAGCGAAAAGTCTGTCTACCCGGGCTACGAGCAGTACTTC.

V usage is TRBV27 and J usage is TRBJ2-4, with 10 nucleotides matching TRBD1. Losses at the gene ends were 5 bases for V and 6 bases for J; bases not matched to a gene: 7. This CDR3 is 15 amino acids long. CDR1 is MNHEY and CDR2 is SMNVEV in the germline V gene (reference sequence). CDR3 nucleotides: TGTGCCAGCAGTCACAGACAGGGGGCAGGAAACATTCAGTACTTC. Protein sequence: CASSHRQGAGNIQYF.

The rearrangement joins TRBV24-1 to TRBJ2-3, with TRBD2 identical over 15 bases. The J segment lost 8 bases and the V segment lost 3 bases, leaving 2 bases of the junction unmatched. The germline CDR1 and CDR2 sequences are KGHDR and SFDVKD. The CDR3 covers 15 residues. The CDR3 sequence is CATSDQGLAGGTQYF. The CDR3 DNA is TGTGCCACCAGTGATCAGGGACTAGCGGGAGGTACGCAGTATTTT.

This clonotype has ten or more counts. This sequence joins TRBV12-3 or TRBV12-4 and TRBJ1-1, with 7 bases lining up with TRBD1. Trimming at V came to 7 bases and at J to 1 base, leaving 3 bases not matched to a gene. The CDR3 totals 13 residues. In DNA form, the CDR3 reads TGTGCCAGCATACGACAGGGGAACACTGAAGCTTTCTTT. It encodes CASIRQGNTEAFF.